This T cell receptor (beta chain) was captured in a study of T cell changes during pregnancy in multiple sclerosis. Clones were sequenced by immunoSEQ multiplex PCR, and TCRdb holds only the in-frame ones, with some missing. The sample lists 110,000 or so clones; under 95% were seen once. V was cut by 0 bases and J by 2 bases, with 10 bases left in between. Germline V gene sequence: CDR1 MGHRA, CDR2 YSYEKL. The CDR3 has 15 amino acids. This clone was observed a handful of times. The chain couples TRBV4-1 to TRBJ1-2; D is unclear. The sequencing here drew on peripheral blood, taken before pregnancy. The receptor comes from a female donor with multiple sclerosis, enrolled in a pregnancy study. DNA for the CDR3: TGCGCCAGCAGCCAAGAACGAGTAAGAAACTATGGCTACACCTTC. It specifies CASSQERVRNYGYTF.